A single sample is the source of the 11 T cell receptor beta chains below, sequenced in a study of T-cell reconstitution after alpha-beta-depleted transplantation in children. Molecular barcoding with unique molecular identifiers was used for the TCRbeta library. TCRdb reprocessed the PCR reads via MiXCR and lists one record per CDR3 protein. The sample consists of around 400,000 distinct CDR3 sequences, roughly 11% of them appearing once. The sample consisted of PBMCs from the stem cell graft donor, taken from the stem cell graft. The origin of the receptors is a human donor who donated a stem cell graft to a child with acute myeloid leukemia.

There are a few counts of this clonotype. The chain links TRBV29-1 to TRBJ1-4; D gene unclear. CDR1 and CDR2 from the germline V gene are SQVTM and ANQGSEA. Trimming stripped 4 bases from V and 3 bases from J, with 12 bases between. The CDR3 totals 14 residues. The CDR3 loop is CSVAPSGANEKLFF. DNA for the CDR3: TGCAGCGTTGCACCTTCGGGAGCTAATGAAAAACTGTTTTTT. The full variable domain, its missing parts supplied by reference TRBV29-1 and TRBJ1-4, is SAVISQKPSRDICQRGTSLTIQCQVDSQVTMMFWYRQQPGQSLTLIATANQGSEATYESGFVIDKFPISRPNLTFSTLTVSNMSPEDSSIYLCSVAPSGANEKLFFGSGTQLSVL.

As concerns this clonotype: Its ends do not fully match the called genes, so a read error is possible. The chain has TRBV6-1 and TRBJ1-4, with 10 bases identical to TRBD1. CDR3 length: 15 amino acids. In germline, CDR1 is MNHNS, CDR2 SASEGT. The CDR3 region is CASSGTGGEVETLFF. CDR3 coding DNA: TGTGCCAGCAGTGGGACAGGGGGAGAAGTCGAAACACTGTTTTTT.

On this clonotype itself: An end of the junction does not agree with germline; a read error may underlie this. The chain recombines TRBV12-3 or TRBV12-4 with TRBJ2-7, with TRBD2 matching over 7 bases. This CDR3 comprises 13 residues. CDR3 DNA: TGTGCCCGCAGTCTAGCGGCCGGTTACGAGCAGTACTTC. This sequence encodes CARSLAAGYEQYF.

V is TRBV7-8 and J is TRBJ2-7; possibly TRBD2 for D (6 bases). CDR3 length: 14 amino acids. Germline V CDR1 and CDR2: SGHVS, FQNEAQ. V was pared by 1 base and J by 6 bases, with 13 bases between. CDR3 amino acids: CASSLGTGDSEQYV. The DNA for the CDR3 is TGTGCCAGCAGCTTAGGAACCGGGGACTCCGAGCAGTACGTC.

This clonotype showed up just a few times. This chain's CDR3 is CASSFLATNFQQETQYF. CDR3 nucleotides: TGCGCCAGCAGCTTCCTAGCTACGAACTTCCAACAAGAGACCCAGTACTTC. This rearrangement joins TRBV5-1 to TRBJ2-5; possible D gene TRBD2, 5 bases. The CDR3 totals 17 residues. The germline V gene encodes CDR1 SGHRS and CDR2 YFSETQ. Trimming removed 2 bases at V and 2 bases at J, with 19 bases between.

The chain has TRBV20-1 and TRBJ2-1; D unresolved. Germline CDR1 reads DFQATT; CDR2 reads SNEGSKA (reference sequence). The CDR3 sequence is 13 residues long. The germline V and J ends were trimmed by 3 bases and 7 bases, with 13 bases remaining between them. The CDR3 DNA is TGCAGTGCTAGCTTGCCCAATCGGAATGAGCAGTTCTTC. Translating gives CSASLPNRNEQFF.

The genes are TRBV7-8 and TRBJ1-5; no clear D gene. The CDR3 covers 15 residues. Germline values: CDR1 SGHVS, CDR2 FQNEAQ. The V and J ends lost 5 bases and 0 bases respectively, with 11 bases between them. The CDR3 sequence: CASSRLRDSNQPQHF. The CDR3 DNA is TGTGCCAGCAGCAGACTACGGGATAGCAATCAGCCCCAGCATTTT.

This clonotype was seen many times. The CDR3 loop reads CASIPFGGSYNEQFF. In DNA, the CDR3 is TGTGCCAGCATTCCTTTTGGGGGCTCCTACAATGAGCAGTTCTTC. The chain is built from TRBV6-2 or TRBV6-3 and TRBJ2-1; D may be TRBD1 or TRBD2 (5 bases each). Germline-derived CDR1 and CDR2 are MNHEY and SVGEGT. CDR3 length: 15 amino acids. Trimming took 7 bases from V and 0 from J, leaving 13 bases between them.

This clonotype was counted a few times. The genes are TRBV5-1 and TRBJ2-5; 12 bases match TRBD2. The CDR3 sequence is 16 residues long. V was pared by 6 bases and J by 1 base, with 7 bases of the junction left unmatched. Germline V CDR1 and CDR2: SGHRS, YFSETQ. CDR3 in amino acids: CASITGLAGTQETQYF. CDR3 DNA: TGCGCCAGCATTACTGGACTAGCGGGGACCCAAGAGACCCAGTACTTC. The variable domain in full, completed from reference TRBV5-1 and TRBJ2-5, reads KAGVTQTPRYLIKTRGQQVTLSCSPISGHRSVSWYQQTPGQGLQFLFEYFSETQRNKGNFPGRFSGRQFSNSRSEMNVSTLELGDSALYLCASITGLAGTQETQYFGPGTRLLVL.

The chain is built from TRBV20-1 and TRBJ1-1; tentative D call: TRBD1 (5 bases). V was pared by 1 base and J by 5 bases, with 14 bases between. Germline CDR1 and CDR2: DFQATT and SNEGSKA (reference sequence). The CDR3 spans 14 residues. The CDR3 DNA is TGCAGTGCTAGAGGCGTGGGGCTGGAGACTGAAGCTTTCTTT. This encodes CSARGVGLETEAFF.

This clonotype was counted only a few times. The rearrangement uses TRBV5-1 and TRBJ1-1; tentatively, D is TRBD1 (6 bases). Trimming shortened V by 0 bases and J by 4 bases, and 13 bases separated the two germline ends. This CDR3 contains 15 residues. Germline CDR1 SGHRS, CDR2 YFSETQ. CDR3 nucleotide sequence: TGCGCCAGCAGCTTGGCGAACAGGGAGGGCACTGAAGCTTTCTTT. The encoded protein is CASSLANREGTEAFF.